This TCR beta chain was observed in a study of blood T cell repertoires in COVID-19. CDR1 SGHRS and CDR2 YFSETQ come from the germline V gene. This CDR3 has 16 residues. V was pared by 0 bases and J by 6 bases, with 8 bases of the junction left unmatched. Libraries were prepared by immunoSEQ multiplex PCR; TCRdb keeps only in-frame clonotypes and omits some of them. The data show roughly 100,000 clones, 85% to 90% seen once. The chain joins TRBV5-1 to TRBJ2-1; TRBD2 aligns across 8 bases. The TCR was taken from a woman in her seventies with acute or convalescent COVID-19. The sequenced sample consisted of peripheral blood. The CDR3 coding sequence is TGCGCCAGCAGCTTGGGCGGGACTAGTTACCGCAATGAGCAGTTCTTC. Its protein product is CASSLGGTSYRNEQFF. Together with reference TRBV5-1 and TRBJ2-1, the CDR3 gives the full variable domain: KAGVTQTPRYLIKTRGQQVTLSCSPISGHRSVSWYQQTPGQGLQFLFEYFSETQRNKGNFPGRFSGRQFSNSRSEMNVSTLELGDSALYLCASSLGGTSYRNEQFFGPGTRLTVL.